This TCR beta chain derives from a study of CD8+ T cells in alopecia areata. Study summary: Oral tofacitinib, 5 to 10 mg twice daily, was given in an open-label trial.

Unmatched junction bases numbered 6, after V lost 1 base and J lost 1 base. Per germline, CDR1 GTSNPN and CDR2 SVGIG (reference sequence). The length of the CDR3 is 15 residues. Patients with alopecia areata provided lesional scalp punch biopsies as well as peripheral blood. Sequencing templates came from extracted RNA that was reverse transcribed into cDNA. Some clones are missing from TCRdb's copy, which holds only in-frame ones; the method was immunoSEQ multiplex PCR. The data contain roughly 150,000 clones, 80% to 90% of them singletons. This clone came up a few times. Material: CD8+ T cells sorted from blood, obtained at week 0. The receptor comes from a human donor with alopecia areata. The chain couples TRBV30 to TRBJ1-2, with 7 positions matching TRBD1. The CDR3, as DNA: TGTGCCTGGAGTGCAGGGACAGCTAATAACTATGGCTACACCTTC. Its translation is CAWSAGTANNYGYTF.